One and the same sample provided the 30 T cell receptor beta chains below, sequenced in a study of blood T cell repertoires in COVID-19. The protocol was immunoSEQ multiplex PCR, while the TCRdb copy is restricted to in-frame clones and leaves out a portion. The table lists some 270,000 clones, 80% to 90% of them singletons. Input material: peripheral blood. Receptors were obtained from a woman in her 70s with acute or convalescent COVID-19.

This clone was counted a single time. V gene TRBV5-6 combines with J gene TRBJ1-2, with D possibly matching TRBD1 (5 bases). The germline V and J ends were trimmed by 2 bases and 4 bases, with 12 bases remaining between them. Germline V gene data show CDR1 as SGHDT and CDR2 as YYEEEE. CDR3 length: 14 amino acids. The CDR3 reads CASSLGHSTYGYTF. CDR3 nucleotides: TGTGCCAGCAGCTTAGGACACTCTACCTATGGCTACACCTTC.

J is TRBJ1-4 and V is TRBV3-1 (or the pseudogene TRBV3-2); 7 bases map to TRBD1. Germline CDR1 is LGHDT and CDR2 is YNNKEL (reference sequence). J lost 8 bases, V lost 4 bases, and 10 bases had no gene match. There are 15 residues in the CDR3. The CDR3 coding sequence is TGTGCCAGCAGCCTCCGGGGACAGCTGAGGGAAAAACTGTTTTTT. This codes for CASSLRGQLREKLFF.

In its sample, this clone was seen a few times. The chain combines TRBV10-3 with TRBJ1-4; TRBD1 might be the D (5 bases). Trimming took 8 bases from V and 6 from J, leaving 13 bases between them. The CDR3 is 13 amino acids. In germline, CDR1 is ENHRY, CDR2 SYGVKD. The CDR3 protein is CAISGSDDEKLFF. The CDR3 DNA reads TGTGCCATCTCAGGGTCGGACGATGAAAAACTGTTTTTT.

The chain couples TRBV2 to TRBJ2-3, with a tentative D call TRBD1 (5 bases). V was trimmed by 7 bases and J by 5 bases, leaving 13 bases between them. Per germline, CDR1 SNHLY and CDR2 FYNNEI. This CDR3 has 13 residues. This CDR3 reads CASNMVRGDTQYF. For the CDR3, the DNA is TGTGCCAGCAATATGGTTAGGGGAGATACGCAGTATTTT.

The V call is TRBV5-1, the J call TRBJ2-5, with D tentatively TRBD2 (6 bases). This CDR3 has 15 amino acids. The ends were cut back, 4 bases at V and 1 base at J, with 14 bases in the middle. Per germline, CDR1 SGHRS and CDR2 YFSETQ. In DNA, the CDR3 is TGCGCCAGCAGCCTCTCTGGAGCGGGCCAAGAGACCCAGTACTTC. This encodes CASSLSGAGQETQYF.

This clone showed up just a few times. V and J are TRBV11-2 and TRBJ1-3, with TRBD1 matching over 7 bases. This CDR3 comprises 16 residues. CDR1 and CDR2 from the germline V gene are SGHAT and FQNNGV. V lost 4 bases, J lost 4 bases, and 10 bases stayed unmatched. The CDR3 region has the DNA TGTGCCAGCAGCTCAACCGACAGGGCATGGGGAAACACCATATATTTT. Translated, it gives CASSSTDRAWGNTIYF.

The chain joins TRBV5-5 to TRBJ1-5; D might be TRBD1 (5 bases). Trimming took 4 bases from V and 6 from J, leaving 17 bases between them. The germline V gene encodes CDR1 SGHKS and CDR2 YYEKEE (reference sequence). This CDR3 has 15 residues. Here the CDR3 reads CASSQTGRAIQPQHF. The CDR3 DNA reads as TGTGCCAGCAGCCAGACTGGCAGGGCTATTCAGCCCCAGCATTTT.

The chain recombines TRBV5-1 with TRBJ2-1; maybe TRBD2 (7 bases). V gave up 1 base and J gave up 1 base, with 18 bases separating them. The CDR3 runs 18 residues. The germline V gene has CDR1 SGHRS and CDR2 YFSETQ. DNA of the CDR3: TGCGCCAGCAGCTTGTCAGCGGGGACATCTTCTTCCTACAATGAGCAGTTCTTC. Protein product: CASSLSAGTSSSYNEQFF.

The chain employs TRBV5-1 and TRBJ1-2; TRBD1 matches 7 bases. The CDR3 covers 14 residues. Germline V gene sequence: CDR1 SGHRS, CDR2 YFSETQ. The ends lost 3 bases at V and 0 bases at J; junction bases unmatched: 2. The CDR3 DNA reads TGCGCCAGCAGCTCGGGACAGTCTAACTATGGCTACACCTTC. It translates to CASSSGQSNYGYTF.

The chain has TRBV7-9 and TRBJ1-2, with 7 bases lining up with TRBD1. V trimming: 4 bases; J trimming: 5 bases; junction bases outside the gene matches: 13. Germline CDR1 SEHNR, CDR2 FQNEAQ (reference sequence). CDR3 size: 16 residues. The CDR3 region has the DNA TGTGCCAGCAGCTCTACCGAGGGAGACAGGGTGTATGGCTACACCTTC. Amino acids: CASSSTEGDRVYGYTF.

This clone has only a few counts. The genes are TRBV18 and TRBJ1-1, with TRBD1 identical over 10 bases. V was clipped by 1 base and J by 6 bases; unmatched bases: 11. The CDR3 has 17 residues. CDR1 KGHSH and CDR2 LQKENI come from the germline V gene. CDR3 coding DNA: TGTGCCAGCTCACCACTTACCGGGACAGGGGCGTCTTCTGAAGCTTTCTTT. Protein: CASSPLTGTGASSEAFF.

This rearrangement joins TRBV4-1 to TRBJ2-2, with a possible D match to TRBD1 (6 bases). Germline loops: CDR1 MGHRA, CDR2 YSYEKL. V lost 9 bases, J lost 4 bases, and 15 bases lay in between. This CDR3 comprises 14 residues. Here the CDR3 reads CASRIQGSTGELFF. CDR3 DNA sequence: TGCGCCAGTCGAATACAGGGTAGCACCGGGGAGCTGTTTTTT.

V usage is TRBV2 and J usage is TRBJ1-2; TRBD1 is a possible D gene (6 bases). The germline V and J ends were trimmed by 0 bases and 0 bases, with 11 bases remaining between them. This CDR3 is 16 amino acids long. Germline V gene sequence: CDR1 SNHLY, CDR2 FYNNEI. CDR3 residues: CASSEAGTTPNYGYTF. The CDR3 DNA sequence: TGTGCCAGCAGTGAAGCGGGGACAACGCCTAACTATGGCTACACCTTC.

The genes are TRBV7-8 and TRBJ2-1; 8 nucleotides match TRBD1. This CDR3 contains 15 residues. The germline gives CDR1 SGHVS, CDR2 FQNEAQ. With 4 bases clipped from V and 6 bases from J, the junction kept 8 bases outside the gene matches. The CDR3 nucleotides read TGTGCCAGCAGCTCCGGACAGGGTAAAGGCAATGAGCAGTTCTTC. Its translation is CASSSGQGKGNEQFF.

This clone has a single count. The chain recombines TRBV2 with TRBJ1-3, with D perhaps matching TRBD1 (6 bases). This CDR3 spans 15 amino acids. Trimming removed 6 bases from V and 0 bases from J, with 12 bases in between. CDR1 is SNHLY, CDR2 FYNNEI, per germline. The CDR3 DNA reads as TGTGCCAGCAGACAGGGTACATCCTCTGGAAACACCATATATTTT. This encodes CASRQGTSSGNTIYF. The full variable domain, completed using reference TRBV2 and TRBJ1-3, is EPEVTQTPSHQVTQMGQEVILRCVPISNHLYFYWYRQILGQKVEFLVSFYNNEISEKSEIFDDQFSVERPDGSNFTLKIRSTKLEDSAMYFCASRQGTSSGNTIYFGEGSWLTVV.

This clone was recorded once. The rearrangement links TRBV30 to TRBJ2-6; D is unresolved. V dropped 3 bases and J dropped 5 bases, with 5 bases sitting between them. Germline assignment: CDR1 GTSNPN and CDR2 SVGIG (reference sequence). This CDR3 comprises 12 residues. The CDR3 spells CAWSLRANVLTF. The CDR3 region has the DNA TGTGCCTGGAGCCTACGGGCCAACGTCCTGACTTTC.

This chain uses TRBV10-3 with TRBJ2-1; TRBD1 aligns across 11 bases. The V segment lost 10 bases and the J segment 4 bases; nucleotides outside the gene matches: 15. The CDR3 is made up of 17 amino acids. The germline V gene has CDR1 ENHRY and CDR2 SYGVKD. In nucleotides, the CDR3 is TGTGCCAGTGGACAGGGGGCACAAGGCCTTCGATACAATGAGCAGTTCTTC. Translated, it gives CASGQGAQGLRYNEQFF.

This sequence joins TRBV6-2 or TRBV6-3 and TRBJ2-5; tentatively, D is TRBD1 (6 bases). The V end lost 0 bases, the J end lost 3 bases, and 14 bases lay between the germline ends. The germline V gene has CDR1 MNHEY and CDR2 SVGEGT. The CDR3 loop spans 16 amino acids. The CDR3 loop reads CASSYSPRGAKETQYF. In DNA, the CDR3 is TGTGCCAGCAGTTACTCCCCCAGGGGAGCTAAAGAGACCCAGTACTTC.

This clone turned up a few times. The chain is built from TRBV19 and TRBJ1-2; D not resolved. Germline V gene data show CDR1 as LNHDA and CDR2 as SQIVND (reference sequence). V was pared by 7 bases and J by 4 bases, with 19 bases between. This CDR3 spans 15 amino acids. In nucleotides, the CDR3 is TGTGCCAGTACTACGAACTCAGGCGTGGGCTATGGCTACACCTTC. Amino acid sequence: CASTTNSGVGYGYTF.

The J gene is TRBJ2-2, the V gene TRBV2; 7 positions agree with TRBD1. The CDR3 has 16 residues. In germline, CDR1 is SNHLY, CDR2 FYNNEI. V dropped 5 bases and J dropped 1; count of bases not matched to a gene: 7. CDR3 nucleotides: TGTGCCAGCAGTAGGGGGCGCGTAAAGAACACCGGGGAGCTGTTTTTT. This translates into CASSRGRVKNTGELFF.

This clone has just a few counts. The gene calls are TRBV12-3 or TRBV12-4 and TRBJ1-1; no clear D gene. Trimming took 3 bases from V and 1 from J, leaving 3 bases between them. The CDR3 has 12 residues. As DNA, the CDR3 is TGTGCCAGCAGTTTCCAGAACACTGAAGCTTTCTTT. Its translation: CASSFQNTEAFF.

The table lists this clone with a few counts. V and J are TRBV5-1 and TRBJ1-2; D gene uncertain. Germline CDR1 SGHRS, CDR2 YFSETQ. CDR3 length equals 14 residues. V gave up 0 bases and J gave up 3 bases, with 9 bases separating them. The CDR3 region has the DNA TGCGCCAGCAGCTTGGCCGGGGTTGACTATGGCTACACCTTC. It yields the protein CASSLAGVDYGYTF.

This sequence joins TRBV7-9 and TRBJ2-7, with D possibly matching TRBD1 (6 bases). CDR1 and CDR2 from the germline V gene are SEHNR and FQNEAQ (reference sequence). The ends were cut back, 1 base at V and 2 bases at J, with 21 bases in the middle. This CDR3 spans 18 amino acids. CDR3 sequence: CASSLGPGASFLPYEQYF. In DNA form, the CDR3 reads TGTGCCAGCAGCTTAGGGCCAGGGGCTAGCTTTCTTCCCTACGAGCAGTACTTC.

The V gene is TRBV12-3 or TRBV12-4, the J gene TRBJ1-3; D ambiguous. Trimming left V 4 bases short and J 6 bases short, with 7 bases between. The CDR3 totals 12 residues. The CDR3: CASSYGENTIYF. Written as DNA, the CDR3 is TGTGCCAGCAGTTACGGGGAAAACACCATATATTTT.

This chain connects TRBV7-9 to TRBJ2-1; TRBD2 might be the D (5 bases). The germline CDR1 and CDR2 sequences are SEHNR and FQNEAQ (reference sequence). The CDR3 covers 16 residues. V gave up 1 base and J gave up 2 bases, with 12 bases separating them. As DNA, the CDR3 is TGTGCCAGCAGCTTAGAGAGGGTAGGCACCTACAATGAGCAGTTCTTC. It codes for CASSLERVGTYNEQFF. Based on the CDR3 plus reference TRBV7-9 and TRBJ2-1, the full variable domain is DTGVSQNPRHKITKRGQNVTFRCDPISEHNRLYWYRQTLGQGPEFLTYFQNEAQLEKSRLLSDRFSAERPKGSFSTLEIQRTEQGDSAMYLCASSLERVGTYNEQFFGPGTRLTVL.

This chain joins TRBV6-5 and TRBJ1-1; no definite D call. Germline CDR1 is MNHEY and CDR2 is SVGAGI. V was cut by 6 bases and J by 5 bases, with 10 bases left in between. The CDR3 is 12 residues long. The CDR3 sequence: CASSEGRTEAFF. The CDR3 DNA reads TGTGCCAGCAGCGAGGGAAGGACTGAAGCTTTCTTT.

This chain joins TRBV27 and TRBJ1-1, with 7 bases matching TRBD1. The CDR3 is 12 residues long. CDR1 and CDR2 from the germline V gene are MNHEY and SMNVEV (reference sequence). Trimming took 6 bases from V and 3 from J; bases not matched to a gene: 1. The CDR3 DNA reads TGTGCCAGCAGCCAGGGGGACACTGAAGCTTTCTTT. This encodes CASSQGDTEAFF.

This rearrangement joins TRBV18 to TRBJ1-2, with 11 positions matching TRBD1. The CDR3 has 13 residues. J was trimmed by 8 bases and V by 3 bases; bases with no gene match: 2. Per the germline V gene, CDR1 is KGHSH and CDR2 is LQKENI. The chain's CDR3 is CASSPDRGLGYTF. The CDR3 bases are TGTGCCAGCTCACCGGACAGGGGGCTAGGCTACACCTTC. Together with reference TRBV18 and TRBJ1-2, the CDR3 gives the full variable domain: NAGVMQNPRHLVRRRGQEARLRCSPMKGHSHVYWYRQLPEEGLKFMVYLQKENIIDESGMPKERFSAEFPKEGPSILRIQQVVRGDSAAYFCASSPDRGLGYTFGSGTRLTVV.

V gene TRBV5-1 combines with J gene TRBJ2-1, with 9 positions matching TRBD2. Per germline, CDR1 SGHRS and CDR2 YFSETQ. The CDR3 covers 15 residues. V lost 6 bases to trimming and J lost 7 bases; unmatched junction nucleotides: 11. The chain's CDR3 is CASKLGGGAGNEQFF. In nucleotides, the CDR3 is TGCGCCAGCAAGCTCGGCGGGGGGGCGGGTAATGAGCAGTTCTTC.

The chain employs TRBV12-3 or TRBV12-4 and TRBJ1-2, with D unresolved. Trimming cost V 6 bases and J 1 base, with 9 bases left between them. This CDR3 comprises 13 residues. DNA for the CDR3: TGTGCCAGCAGCCGTGTCGTTAACTATGGCTACACCTTC. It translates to CASSRVVNYGYTF.